This T cell receptor beta chain was sequenced in a study of T cell responses to AZD1222 COVID-19 vaccine. Study findings and constraints: No repertoire was sampled before or during the peak T cell response, only after it. Donors, mostly white British, included more females; clonal diversity was possibly underestimated. Close to half of all spike-specific TCRs reportedly target regions of the variants that are unmutated.

In regard to this clone: Its target is not known.

The data were produced by immunoSEQ multiplex PCR, yet TCRdb's version contains in-frame clones alone and is incomplete. The sample shows around 130,000 clones, 80% to 90% of them seen only once. Germline V gene data show CDR1 as SGHTS and CDR2 as YDEGEE. The CDR3 length is 12 residues. The V segment lost 4 bases and the J segment 4 bases; nucleotides outside the gene matches: 2. The receptor was derived from an adult in good health. The V and J genes are TRBV5-8 and TRBJ2-7; 7 positions agree with TRBD1. The sample consisted of peripheral blood, taken on day 0 of AZD1222 vaccination. CDR3 sequence: CASSKTGYEQYF. CDR3 nucleotides: TGTGCCAGCAGCAAGACAGGGTACGAGCAGTACTTC.